This entry lists 4 T cell receptor beta chains sequenced from one sample in a study of blood T cell repertoires in COVID-19. Profiled with immunoSEQ multiplex PCR; TCRdb holds only in-frame clones, not every one. The data contain 400,000 to 450,000 clones, approximately 92% of them seen just once; the ten biggest clones take up 1% to 1.3%. The sample comprised PBMCs or T cells enriched from blood (not recorded which). The receptor set was obtained from a man aged 30-40 years who had recovered from COVID-19.

The CDR3 DNA is TGTGCCATCAAGGGCGAGACAGCACCCTCCTACGAGCAGTACTTC. Protein product: CAIKGETAPSYEQYF. The chain uses TRBV10-3 and TRBJ2-7; tentative D call: TRBD1 (5 bases). Germline V gene lookup returns CDR1 ENHRY and CDR2 SYGVKD. There are 15 residues in the CDR3. V dropped 7 bases and J dropped 0 bases, with 16 bases sitting between them.

This chain uses TRBV27 with TRBJ2-3; 7 bases map to TRBD2. Trimming took 6 bases from V and 2 from J; bases not matched to a gene: 5. Germline V gene lookup returns CDR1 MNHEY and CDR2 SMNVEV (reference sequence). The CDR3 loop spans 14 amino acids. The CDR3: CASRLGGFTDTQYF. The CDR3 DNA reads TGTGCCAGCAGATTGGGAGGGTTCACAGATACGCAGTATTTT.

Only a few counts were recorded for this clone. CDR3 bases: TGTGCCGTTGGGTCAGGGGGAATATACGGCTACACCTTC. Its translation is CAVGSGGIYGYTF. The V call is TRBV28, the J call TRBJ1-2, with 7 positions matching TRBD1. In germline, CDR1 is MDHEN, CDR2 SYDVKM. The CDR3 sequence is 13 residues long. Trimming cost V 11 bases and J 8 bases; bases outside gene matches: 14.

The CDR3 loop is CASSSHPEQFF. The CDR3 region has the DNA TGTGCCAGCAGCTCCCATCCTGAGCAGTTCTTC. The V call is TRBV7-9, the J call TRBJ2-1; no firm D call. Germline lookup yields CDR1 SEHNR and CDR2 FQNEAQ (reference sequence). Trimming removed 4 bases at V and 9 bases at J, with 7 bases between. This CDR3 contains 11 residues.